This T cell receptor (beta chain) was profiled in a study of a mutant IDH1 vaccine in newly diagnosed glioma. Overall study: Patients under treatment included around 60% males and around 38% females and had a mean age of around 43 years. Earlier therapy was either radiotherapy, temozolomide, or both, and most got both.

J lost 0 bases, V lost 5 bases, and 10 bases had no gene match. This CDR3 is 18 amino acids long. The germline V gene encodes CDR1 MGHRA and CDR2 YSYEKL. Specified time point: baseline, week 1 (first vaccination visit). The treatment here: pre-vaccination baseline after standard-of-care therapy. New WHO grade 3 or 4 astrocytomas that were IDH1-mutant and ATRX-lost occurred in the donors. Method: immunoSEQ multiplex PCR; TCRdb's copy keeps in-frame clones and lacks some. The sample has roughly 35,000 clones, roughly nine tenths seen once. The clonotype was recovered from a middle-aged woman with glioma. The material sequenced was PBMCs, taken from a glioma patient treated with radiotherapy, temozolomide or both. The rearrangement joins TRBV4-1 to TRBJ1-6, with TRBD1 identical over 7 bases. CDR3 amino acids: CASSAPGQRLSYNSPLHF. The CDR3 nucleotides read TGCGCCAGCAGCGCGCCGGGACAGCGGCTCTCCTATAATTCACCCCTCCACTTT.